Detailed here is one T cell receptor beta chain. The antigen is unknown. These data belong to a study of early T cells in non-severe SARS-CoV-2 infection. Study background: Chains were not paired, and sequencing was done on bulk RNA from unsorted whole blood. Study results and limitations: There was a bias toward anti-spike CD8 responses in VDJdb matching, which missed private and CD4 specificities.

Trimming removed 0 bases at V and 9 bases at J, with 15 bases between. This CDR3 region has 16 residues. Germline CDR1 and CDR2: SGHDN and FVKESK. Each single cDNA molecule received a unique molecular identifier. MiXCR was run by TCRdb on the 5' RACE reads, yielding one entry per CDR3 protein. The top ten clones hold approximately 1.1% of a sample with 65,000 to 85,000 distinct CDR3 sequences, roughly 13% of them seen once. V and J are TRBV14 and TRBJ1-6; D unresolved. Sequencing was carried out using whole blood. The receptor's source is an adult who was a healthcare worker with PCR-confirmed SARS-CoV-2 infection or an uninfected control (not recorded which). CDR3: CASSQDLKEAGSPLHF. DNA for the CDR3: TGTGCCAGCAGCCAAGATCTTAAGGAGGCGGGTTCACCCCTCCACTTT.